This TCR beta chain was sequenced in a study of shared clonotypes between healthy human individuals. Per germline, CDR1 SGHKS and CDR2 YYEKEE (reference sequence). The CDR3 is made up of 14 amino acids. V was shortened by 4 bases and J by 1 base, with 12 bases between the two germline ends. Clones were sequenced by immunoSEQ multiplex PCR, and TCRdb holds only the in-frame ones, with some missing. The table records over 1.5 million clones, nearly 99% of them present only once. Sequencing was done on a sample of naive CD4+ T cells sorted from blood. Regarding subset: CD45RA+ positively selected. The rearrangement uses TRBV5-5 and TRBJ2-7; D gene uncertain. The TCR sequence derives from a young man in good health. CDR3 nucleotide sequence: TGTGCCAGCAGCCCAAAGAAGGGATCCTACGAGCAGTACTTC. Its translation: CASSPKKGSYEQYF.